This entry concerns a single T cell receptor beta chain. Some clones are missing from TCRdb's copy, which holds only in-frame ones; the method was immunoSEQ multiplex PCR. The sample has hundreds of thousands of clones, about nine tenths seen once. CDR3 length equals 16 residues. Trimming took 3 bases from V and 0 from J, leaving 12 bases between them. CDR1 is SGHDT, CDR2 YYEEEE, per germline. The sample comes from a study of blood T cell repertoires in COVID-19. The rearrangement joins TRBV5-6 to TRBJ2-2; weak D call: TRBD1 (5 bases). This TCR was sampled from a woman in her forties or fifties who had recovered from COVID-19. What was sequenced was PBMCs or T cells enriched from blood (not recorded which). CDR3 nucleotide sequence: TGTGCCAGCAGCTATTATGACAGACCGAACACCGGGGAGCTGTTTTTT. Translating it yields CASSYYDRPNTGELFF.